The 20 T cell receptor beta chains in this list originate from one sample, sequenced in a study of blood T cell repertoires in COVID-19. Assay: immunoSEQ multiplex PCR; the TCRdb copy retains only in-frame clones and omits some. The sample has some 350,000 clones; under 95% are singletons. Material for sequencing was peripheral blood. All receptors derive from a woman under 30 who had recovered from COVID-19.

V is TRBV4-3 and J is TRBJ2-1; 10 bases align to TRBD2. The CDR3 totals 17 residues. The trim removed 0 bases at V and 4 bases at J, leaving 6 bases unmatched. Looked up from germline, CDR1 is LGHNA and CDR2 is YSLEER. This CDR3 reads CASSQEVLAGDYNEQFF. The CDR3 DNA reads TGCGCCAGCAGCCAAGAGGTGCTAGCGGGAGATTACAATGAGCAGTTCTTC.

The chain carries TRBV5-1 and TRBJ1-4, with 8 nucleotides matching TRBD1. In germline, CDR1 is SGHRS, CDR2 YFSETQ. The trim removed 0 bases at V and 13 bases at J, leaving 14 bases unmatched. The CDR3 is 16 residues long. CDR3 nucleotides: TGCGCCAGCAGCTTGGCGACAGGGGCCGCCCAGGGCCGACTGTTTTTT. The encoded protein is CASSLATGAAQGRLFF.

The chain is built from TRBV19 and TRBJ2-3, with 10 bases identical to TRBD2. V trimming: 7 bases; J trimming: 4 bases; junction bases outside the gene matches: 8. CDR3 length: 15 residues. Germline V gives CDR1 LNHDA, CDR2 SQIVND (reference sequence). The CDR3 DNA is TGTGCCAGTAACCATCCTAGCGGGAGCCCAGATACGCAGTATTTT. Its translation is CASNHPSGSPDTQYF.

V usage is TRBV2 and J usage is TRBJ2-2, with 9 bases identical to TRBD2. There are 16 residues in the CDR3. CDR1 SNHLY and CDR2 FYNNEI come from the germline V gene. After removal of 6 bases from V and 5 bases from J, the junction contained 10 bases not matched to a gene. The DNA for the CDR3 is TGTGCCAGCAGGGGTGATAGCGGGAGTTTTACCGGGGAGCTGTTTTTT. Residues: CASRGDSGSFTGELFF.

The genes are TRBV4-1 and TRBJ1-5, with 9 bases identical to TRBD1. Germline V gene lookup returns CDR1 MGHRA and CDR2 YSYEKL. The CDR3 length is 16 residues. V shed 1 base and J 5 bases; nucleotides not matched to a gene: 6. CDR3 in DNA: TGCGCCAGCAGCCAAGCCGTACAGGGGGCACATCAGCCCCAGCATTTT. Amino acids: CASSQAVQGAHQPQHF.

This clone was picked up one time. The chain carries TRBV5-1 and TRBJ2-2, with 9 bases aligning to TRBD2. Germline trimming cut 1 base from V and 7 bases from J; bases unmatched to any gene: 5. CDR1 and CDR2 from the germline V gene are SGHRS and YFSETQ. This CDR3 contains 15 residues. CDR3 region: CASSLLAGVSGELFF. The DNA of the CDR3 is TGCGCCAGCAGCTTGTTAGCGGGAGTTAGCGGGGAGCTGTTTTTT.

The J gene is TRBJ1-1, the V gene TRBV7-2; D ambiguous. The CDR3 spans 14 residues. Deletions cut 0 bases from V and 6 bases from J, with 11 bases between. Per germline, CDR1 SGHTA and CDR2 FQGNSA. The CDR3 region is CASSLALLRAEAFF. In nucleotides, the CDR3 is TGTGCCAGCAGCTTAGCGCTGTTACGGGCTGAAGCTTTCTTT.

This chain connects TRBV11-2 to TRBJ1-3; D uncertain. This CDR3 region has 11 residues. V gave up 6 bases and J gave up 7 bases, with 7 bases separating them. CDR1 and CDR2 from the germline V gene are SGHAT and FQNNGV. CDR3 region: CASRAGNTIYF. For the CDR3, the DNA is TGTGCCAGCAGGGCGGGGAACACCATATATTTT.

V gene TRBV25-1 combines with J gene TRBJ1-1; D is unresolved. V dropped 5 bases and J dropped 5 bases, with 18 bases sitting between them. Germline V gene data show CDR1 as MGHDK and CDR2 as SYGVNS. CDR3 length equals 15 residues. In nucleotides, the CDR3 is TGTGCCAGCAGTCCAGGAAGACGAAGGTTGACTGAAGCTTTCTTT. Translation gives CASSPGRRRLTEAFF.

This sequence joins TRBV19 and TRBJ2-1, with 9 bases lining up with TRBD2. CDR1 is LNHDA, CDR2 SQIVND, per germline (reference sequence). Germline trimming cut 9 bases from V and 3 bases from J; bases unmatched to any gene: 0. This CDR3 contains 12 residues. CDR3 bases: TGTGCCAGGACTAGCGGCTACAATGAGCAGTTCTTC. It encodes CARTSGYNEQFF.

The V call is TRBV6-5, the J call TRBJ2-2, with 7 nucleotides matching TRBD2. Germline loops: CDR1 MNHEY, CDR2 SVGAGI. The junction had 5 bases not matched to a gene; V was cut back by 6 bases and J by 4 bases. CDR3 length equals 14 residues. The CDR3 DNA sequence: TGTGCCAGCAGACCAGCGGGAAGCACCGGGGAGCTGTTTTTT. It encodes CASRPAGSTGELFF.

This rearrangement joins TRBV6-6 to TRBJ2-2; 11 positions agree with TRBD2. The ends lost 5 bases at V and 0 bases at J; junction bases unmatched: 8. The CDR3 contains 18 residues. The germline V gene has CDR1 MNHNY and CDR2 SVGAGI (reference sequence). The CDR3 sequence is CASSPVASGGSNTGELFF. The CDR3 bases are TGTGCCAGCAGTCCCGTGGCTAGCGGGGGGTCGAACACCGGGGAGCTGTTTTTT.

V is TRBV4-3 and J is TRBJ1-2, with 8 bases identical to TRBD1. CDR1 is LGHNA and CDR2 is YSLEER in the germline V gene. The CDR3 has 15 residues. V was pared by 3 bases and J by 4 bases, with 7 bases of the junction left unmatched. In nucleotides, the CDR3 is TGCGCCAGCAGCCAGGACAGGGTCGCGCTCTATGGCTACACCTTC. Protein: CASSQDRVALYGYTF.

The V gene is TRBV18, the J gene TRBJ1-6; TRBD1 agrees at 7 bases. CDR3 length equals 13 residues. Germline V lookup: CDR1 KGHSH, CDR2 LQKENI. V was pared by 8 bases and J by 10 bases, with 8 bases of the junction left unmatched. The CDR3 nucleotides read TGTGCCAGCGTGCAGGGGGTCAGGTCACCCCTCCACTTT. Translated, it gives CASVQGVRSPLHF.

The chain is built from TRBV6-2 or TRBV6-3 and TRBJ1-1, with 11 bases fitting TRBD1. Looked up from germline, CDR1 is MNHEY and CDR2 is SVGEGT. This CDR3 contains 18 residues. J gave up 3 bases and V 2 bases, and 11 bases lay outside the gene matches. This CDR3 is CASSYVKGQGARDTEAFF. CDR3 bases: TGTGCCAGCAGTTACGTTAAAGGACAGGGGGCCAGGGACACTGAAGCTTTCTTT.

V and J are TRBV12-5 and TRBJ1-1; D is ambiguous. CDR1 is LGHNT and CDR2 is FRNRAP in the germline V gene. The CDR3 spans 12 residues. V was shortened by 3 bases and J by 4 bases, with 6 bases between the two germline ends. The CDR3, as DNA: TGTGCTAGTGGTTTTTCTCGCACTGAAGCTTTCTTT. Protein product: CASGFSRTEAFF.

The V and J genes are TRBV19 and TRBJ2-2, with D unresolved. V lost 5 bases to trimming and J lost 4 bases, with 8 bases between them. The CDR3 runs to 13 residues. Per the germline V gene, CDR1 is LNHDA and CDR2 is SQIVND (reference sequence). The CDR3 coding sequence is TGTGCCAGTAGTCCGTCTTTCACCGGGGAGCTGTTTTTT. Translation: CASSPSFTGELFF.

V gene TRBV30 combines with J gene TRBJ1-2; the D gene is possibly TRBD1 (6 bases). Per the germline V gene, CDR1 is GTSNPN and CDR2 is SVGIG (reference sequence). V was pared by 3 bases and J by 3 bases, with 8 bases between. There are 12 residues in the CDR3. The CDR3 DNA sequence: TGTGCCTGGAGGGACAGTTACTATGGCTACACCTTC. As protein: CAWRDSYYGYTF.

This chain links TRBV7-9 with TRBJ2-5; 7 bases line up with TRBD2. The ends lost 7 bases at V and 5 bases at J; junction bases unmatched: 4. CDR3 size: 12 residues. From germline, CDR1 is SEHNR and CDR2 FQNEAQ (reference sequence). As DNA, the CDR3 is TGTGCCAGCACTCCCGGGGGGGAGACCCAGTACTTC. This translates into CASTPGGETQYF.

This chain connects TRBV7-9 to TRBJ2-3; 10 bases line up with TRBD1. V lost 0 bases to trimming and J lost 3 bases; unmatched junction nucleotides: 3. In germline, CDR1 is SEHNR, CDR2 FQNEAQ (reference sequence). The CDR3 loop spans 16 amino acids. This CDR3 is CASSLAGTGATDTQYF. CDR3 DNA: TGTGCCAGCAGCTTAGCGGGGACAGGGGCGACAGATACGCAGTATTTT.